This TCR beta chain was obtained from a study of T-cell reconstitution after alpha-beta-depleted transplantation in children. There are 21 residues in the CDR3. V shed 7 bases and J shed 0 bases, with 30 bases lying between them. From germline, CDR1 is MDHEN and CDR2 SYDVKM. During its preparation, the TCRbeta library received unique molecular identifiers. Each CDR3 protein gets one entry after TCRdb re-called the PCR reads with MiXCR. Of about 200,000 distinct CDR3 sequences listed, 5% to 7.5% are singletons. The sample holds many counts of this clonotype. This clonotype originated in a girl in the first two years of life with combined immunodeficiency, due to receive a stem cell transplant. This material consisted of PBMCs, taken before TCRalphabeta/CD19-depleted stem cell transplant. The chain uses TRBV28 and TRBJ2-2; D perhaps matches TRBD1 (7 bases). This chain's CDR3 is CASTLEGQKTPFSANTGELFF. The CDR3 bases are TGTGCCAGCACCCTGGAGGGACAGAAGACTCCTTTTAGCGCGAACACCGGGGAGCTGTTTTTT.